These T cell receptor beta chains were read from a single sample in a study of CD8+ T cells in alopecia areata. Only in-frame clones appear in the TCRdb table, and some are missing; sequencing was by immunoSEQ multiplex PCR. The repertoire holds about 130,000 clones, with around 58% as singletons. The material was CD4+ T cells sorted from blood, obtained at week 0. The receptor set was obtained from a human donor with alopecia areata. CDR3s include the opening cysteine and the closing phenylalanine or tryptophan. D genes are given only for firm matches. A row's size may be missing; if present it is once, few, many or a size class.

v_gene: TRBV5-1
d_gene: TRBD1
j_gene: TRBJ2-5
abundance: NA
CDR3aa: CASSLAGQGIQETQYF
CDR3nt: TGCGCCAGCAGCTTGGCGGGACAGGGGATTCAAGAGACCCAGTACTTC

v_gene: TRBV4-3
d_gene: NA
j_gene: TRBJ2-4
abundance: NA
CDR3aa: CASSWGWMDIQYF
CDR3nt: TGCGCCAGCAGCTGGGGGTGGATGGACATTCAGTACTTC

v_gene: TRBV29-1
d_gene: NA
j_gene: TRBJ2-5
abundance: NA
CDR3aa: CSVGNPRVETQYF
CDR3nt: TGCAGCGTTGGTAACCCACGGGTAGAGACCCAGTACTTC

v_gene: TRBV5-1
d_gene: NA
j_gene: TRBJ1-2
abundance: NA
CDR3aa: CASALDYGYTF
CDR3nt: TGCGCCAGCGCACTGGACTATGGCTACACCTTC

v_gene: TRBV30
d_gene: NA
j_gene: TRBJ1-1
abundance: NA
CDR3aa: CAWRSPPQGAFF
CDR3nt: TGTGCCTGGAGAAGCCCGCCACAGGGAGCTTTCTTT

v_gene: TRBV6-5
d_gene: NA
j_gene: TRBJ2-1
abundance: NA
CDR3aa: CASSYRGEQFF
CDR3nt: TGTGCCAGCAGTTACAGGGGTGAGCAGTTCTTC

v_gene: TRBV18
d_gene: NA
j_gene: TRBJ1-4
abundance: NA
CDR3aa: CASSPRNEKLFF
CDR3nt: TGTGCCAGCTCACCACGGAATGAAAAACTGTTTTTT

v_gene: TRBV7-2
d_gene: TRBD2
j_gene: TRBJ2-5
abundance: NA
CDR3aa: CASSLGPGLAGETQYF
CDR3nt: TGTGCCAGCAGCTTAGGACCGGGACTAGCGGGAGAGACCCAGTACTTC

v_gene: TRBV29-1
d_gene: NA
j_gene: TRBJ1-1
abundance: NA
CDR3aa: CSVEGFMNTEAFF
CDR3nt: TGCAGCGTTGAAGGTTTTATGAACACTGAAGCTTTCTTT

v_gene: TRBV9
d_gene: TRBD2
j_gene: TRBJ2-2
abundance: NA
CDR3aa: CASSVGGSGVDGELFF
CDR3nt: TGTGCCAGCAGCGTAGGTGGTAGCGGGGTGGACGGGGAGCTGTTTTTT

v_gene: TRBV7-2
d_gene: NA
j_gene: TRBJ1-1
abundance: few
CDR3aa: CASREDMNTEAFF
CDR3nt: TGTGCCAGCAGGGAGGATATGAACACTGAAGCTTTCTTT

v_gene: TRBV29-1
d_gene: NA
j_gene: TRBJ2-5
abundance: NA
CDR3aa: CSVTGHRGETQYF
CDR3nt: TGCAGCGTAACGGGACACCGAGGGGAGACCCAGTACTTC

v_gene: TRBV30
d_gene: NA
j_gene: TRBJ2-3
abundance: NA
CDR3aa: CAWSVLGGDTQYF
CDR3nt: TGTGCCTGGAGTGTACTAGGAGGAGATACGCAGTATTTT